This TCR beta chain was sequenced in a study of T-cell memory formation after mild COVID-19 (TCRdb year 2021). At the level of the whole study: Most TCR sequence clusters were specific to one of the two donors. Longitudinal TCRalpha and TCRbeta repertoire sequencing tracked T-cell clones expanding and contracting after mild COVID-19 in a couple of donors. The cohort comprised two young, previously healthy adult volunteers, one female and one male.

Only a few counts were recorded for this clonotype. There is no known antigen for this receptor. Per-base quality was not reported, and no clone a single base away is much larger than it. TCRdb shows the sequencer as Illumina NovaSeq 6000. TCRalpha and TCRbeta cDNA libraries were built by 5'RACE with constant-segment primers, adding sample barcodes and unique molecular identifiers. Trizol reagent was used to extract RNA from every sample. Libraries were amplified in two PCR steps, with a second sample barcode and Illumina TruSeq adapters added in the second step. The libraries were sequenced on an Illumina NovaSeq using 2 x 150 bp paired-end reads. In the source study's methods: With migec v1.2.7, reads were demultiplexed and then collapsed into UMI-guided consensus sequences. Using mixcr v2.1.11, UMI consensuses were aligned to TRA and TRB V and J templates and then assembled into clonotypes. Clonotypes were classified as expanded or contracted when called significant by both edgeR and NoisET, with noise models trained on biological replicates. edgeR calls used a false discovery rate-adjusted p below 0.01 and a log2 fold-change threshold of 1. As an exploratory analysis of dynamics, max-normalized trajectories of the 1000 most abundant clonotypes were examined by PCA with hierarchical clustering. Separately sequenced CD4+ and CD8+ repertoires were used to assign a CD4 or CD8 phenotype to each responding clone. TCRdb itself trimmed the public reads at Q25 with fastp, ran MiXCR and retained productive beta chains. Under each unique CDR3 protein, matching rows form one entry showing the most common genes and DNA. The V and J calls follow TCRdb's processing rather than the paper's. The table for this sample lists about 110,000 distinct CDR3 sequences; roughly a sixth of them were counted only once. Roughly 6% of the sample is taken by the ten largest.

Ficoll-Paque density gradient centrifugation was the method used to isolate PBMCs. CDR1 and CDR2 were assigned from the germline V gene as SNHLY and FYNNEI. Trimming removed 2 bases from V and 9 bases from J, leaving 8 bases between the germline ends. Including the terminal cysteine and phenylalanine, the CDR3 comprises 12 residues. The only DNA kept is the CDR3, 36 bases in frame from the first base. The paper's findings and limits, for the study overall: Some responding clones were found in pre-infection memory, which suggests that pre-existing cross-reactive memory T cells took part in the SARS-CoV-2 response. Only two mild cases were covered in the study, and larger cohorts including severe cases with pre-infection samples were considered necessary. Contracting CD4+ clones turned up mainly in the CM and EM memory subsets, whereas EMRA was where CD8+ clones were enriched. Whether the second-wave clones peaking on day 37 were SARS-CoV-2 specific was not confirmed. Clones that contracted from day 15 to 85 showed balanced CD4/CD8 phenotypes, whereas a second wave of clones that expanded from day 15 to 37 leaned towards CD4+.

This TCR came from a man aged 18 to 30 who had mild COVID-19 (a few samples of this study predate the infection). The sample titles of this study are shuffled in the database, so cell type and time point are left out; the donor was told from shared clones. The rearranged segments are TRBV2 and TRBJ2-1, with the D segment possibly TRBD1 or TRBD2, each aligning over 5 bases. Sequencing was done on a sample of PBMCs or a T cell subset sorted from them (not recorded which). The CDR3 sequence is CASSERGLEQFF. The DNA sequence follows: TGTGCCAGCAGTGAACGGGGCCTTGAGCAGTTCTTC.